This passage covers 13 T cell receptor beta chains from one sample sequenced in a study of cytomegalovirus exposure and HLA in healthy donors. PCR involved 60 Vbeta and 13 Jbeta primers. The method was immunoSEQ multiplex PCR; TCRdb's version includes in-frame clones alone and lacks a portion of them. In the table there are approximately 150,000 clones, 80% to 90% of which are singletons. The sample comprised PBMCs. These receptors were taken from a man aged 50-59 years in good health and CMV-seropositive.

This clone was picked up one time. The CDR3 spells CASSRIQGANYGYTF. CDR3 in DNA: TGTGCCAGCAGTCGTATCCAGGGGGCTAACTATGGCTACACCTTC. The gene calls are TRBV27 and TRBJ1-2, with 7 nucleotides matching TRBD1. The trim removed 5 bases at V and 0 bases at J, leaving 6 bases unmatched. This CDR3 region has 15 residues. Germline values: CDR1 MNHEY, CDR2 SMNVEV (reference sequence).

This clone was counted a single time. This chain uses TRBV7-2 with TRBJ1-1; a possible D gene is TRBD1 (5 bases). This CDR3 comprises 12 residues. Trimming left V 1 base short and J 8 bases short, with 8 bases between. Germline V lookup: CDR1 SGHTA, CDR2 FQGNSA. In DNA, the CDR3 is TGTGCCAGCAGCTTAGGGGCAGGGGAAGCTTTCTTT. Its translation: CASSLGAGEAFF.

This chain uses TRBV19 with TRBJ2-5, with 14 bases lining up with TRBD2. CDR3 length equals 16 residues. CDR1 LNHDA and CDR2 SQIVND come from the germline V gene (reference sequence). V lost 5 bases and J lost 4; bases outside the gene matches: 6. In nucleotides, the CDR3 is TGTGCCAGTAGTGTGGGGACTAGCGGGAGTAGAGAGACCCAGTACTTC. As protein: CASSVGTSGSRETQYF.

This rearrangement joins TRBV5-1 to TRBJ2-5, with D possibly being TRBD1 (5 bases). This CDR3 comprises 15 residues. With 1 base removed from V and 1 base from J, the gap between germline ends came to 11 bases. Germline CDR1 SGHRS, CDR2 YFSETQ. The chain's CDR3 is CASSLFSTAQETQYF. In nucleotides, the CDR3 is TGCGCCAGCAGCTTGTTCTCGACAGCCCAAGAGACCCAGTACTTC. Looking up the rest from reference TRBV5-1 and TRBJ2-5 gives the full variable domain: KAGVTQTPRYLIKTRGQQVTLSCSPISGHRSVSWYQQTPGQGLQFLFEYFSETQRNKGNFPGRFSGRQFSNSRSEMNVSTLELGDSALYLCASSLFSTAQETQYFGPGTRLLVL.

V usage is TRBV6-5 and J usage is TRBJ2-1; D might be TRBD1 (6 bases). Per germline, CDR1 MNHEY and CDR2 SVGAGI. The CDR3 contains 14 residues. V was pared by 7 bases and J by 7 bases, with 17 bases between. CDR3 region: CASTLGHPSNEQFF. CDR3 sequence (DNA): TGTGCCAGCACCTTGGGACATCCCTCTAATGAGCAGTTCTTC.

The J gene is TRBJ2-1, the V gene TRBV5-1, with TRBD2 as a possible D gene (5 bases). The CDR3 is made up of 14 amino acids. Trimming took 8 bases from V and 7 from J, leaving 19 bases between them. Germline CDR1 is SGHRS and CDR2 is YFSETQ. CDR3 nucleotides: TGCGCCAGTGCCTCCTCTTCCGGGATGAATGAGCAGTTCTTC. Protein product: CASASSSGMNEQFF. Full variable domain (remainder filled in from reference TRBV5-1 and TRBJ2-1): KAGVTQTPRYLIKTRGQQVTLSCSPISGHRSVSWYQQTPGQGLQFLFEYFSETQRNKGNFPGRFSGRQFSNSRSEMNVSTLELGDSALYLCASASSSGMNEQFFGPGTRLTVL.

The CDR3 region is CASSLRAGTSTDTQYF. The CDR3 bases are TGTGCCAGCAGCTTACGAGCAGGGACTAGCACAGATACGCAGTATTTT. The chain joins TRBV7-2 to TRBJ2-3, with D possibly being TRBD2 (6 bases). V lost 2 bases and J 0 bases, leaving 12 bases between the germline ends. This CDR3 has 16 residues. Germline V gene lookup returns CDR1 SGHTA and CDR2 FQGNSA.

A remark on this clone: In the same sample, other DNA sequences code for this CDR3. The chain is built from TRBV5-1 and TRBJ1-1; perhaps TRBD1 as D (5 bases). V dropped 0 bases and J dropped 8 bases, with 14 bases sitting between them. The germline V gene has CDR1 SGHRS and CDR2 YFSETQ. CDR3 length: 14 amino acids. The CDR3, as DNA: TGCGCCAGCAGCTTGGCGGGGGTGGGCACCGAAGCTTTCTTT. Its translation is CASSLAGVGTEAFF.

The rearrangement joins TRBV7-3 to TRBJ2-1; 9 nucleotides line up with TRBD1. This CDR3 is built from 13 residues. Trimming took 6 bases from V and 5 from J; bases not matched to a gene: 2. Germline values: CDR1 SGHTA, CDR2 FQGTGA. The CDR3 protein is CASSRTGDNEQFF. The CDR3 bases are TGTGCCAGCAGTCGGACAGGGGACAATGAGCAGTTCTTC. The whole variable domain, filled in from reference TRBV7-3 and TRBJ2-1, reads GAGVSQTPSNKVTEKGKYVELRCDPISGHTALYWYRQSLGQGPEFLIYFQGTGAADDSGLPNDRFFAVRPEGSVSTLKIQRTERGDSAVYLCASSRTGDNEQFFGPGTRLTVL.

The V gene is TRBV5-5, the J gene TRBJ1-5; D possibly corresponds to TRBD1 (5 bases). In germline, CDR1 is SGHKS, CDR2 YYEKEE (reference sequence). The CDR3 is made up of 15 amino acids. Trimming removed 0 bases from V and 1 base from J, with 8 bases in between. This chain's CDR3 is CASSLGTRSNQPQHF. The CDR3 nucleotides read TGTGCCAGCAGCTTGGGGACACGGAGCAATCAGCCCCAGCATTTT.

This clone has a single count. V is TRBV30 and J is TRBJ2-3, with TRBD2 matching over 8 bases. From germline, CDR1 is GTSNPN and CDR2 SVGIG (reference sequence). The CDR3 extends over 14 amino acids. Germline trimming cut 3 bases from V and 2 bases from J; bases unmatched to any gene: 4. The CDR3 nucleotides read TGTGCCTGGAGCTCGGGACTAGTCACAGATACGCAGTATTTT. Its translation: CAWSSGLVTDTQYF.

J is TRBJ2-7 and V is TRBV6-9, with 8 positions matching TRBD1. The CDR3 extends over 13 amino acids. Germline-derived CDR1 and CDR2 are MNHGY and SVAAGI. V was pared by 11 bases and J by 4 bases, with 10 bases of the junction left unmatched. CDR3 nucleotide sequence: TGTGCCCCCCGCAGCAGGGGGCTATACGAGCAGTACTTC. Protein: CAPRSRGLYEQYF.

This rearrangement joins TRBV5-4 to TRBJ2-1; D is possibly TRBD2 (6 bases). Germline V gene sequence: CDR1 SGHNT, CDR2 YYREEE (reference sequence). V was clipped by 4 bases and J by 7 bases, with 18 bases between them. This CDR3 has 15 amino acids. The CDR3 DNA reads TGTGCCAGCAGCCTACCAGGACTACAGGCAAATGAGCAGTTCTTC. It is translated as CASSLPGLQANEQFF. Complete variable domain (other parts from reference TRBV5-4 and TRBJ2-1): ETGVTQSPTHLIKTRGQQVTLRCSSQSGHNTVSWYQQALGQGPQFIFQYYREEENGRGNFPPRFSGLQFPNYSSELNVNALELDDSALYLCASSLPGLQANEQFFGPGTRLTVL.